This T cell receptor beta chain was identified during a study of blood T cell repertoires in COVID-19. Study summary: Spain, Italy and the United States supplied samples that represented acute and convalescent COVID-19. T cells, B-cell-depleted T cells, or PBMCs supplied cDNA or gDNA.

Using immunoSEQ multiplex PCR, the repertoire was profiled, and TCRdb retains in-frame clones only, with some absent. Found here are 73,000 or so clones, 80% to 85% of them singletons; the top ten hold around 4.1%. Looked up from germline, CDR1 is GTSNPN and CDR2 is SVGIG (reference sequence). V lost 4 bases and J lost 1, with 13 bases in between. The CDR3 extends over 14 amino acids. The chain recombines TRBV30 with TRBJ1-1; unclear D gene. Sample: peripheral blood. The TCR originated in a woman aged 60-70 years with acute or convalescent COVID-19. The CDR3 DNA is TGTGCCTGGACGGAAATGACATCGAACACTGAAGCTTTCTTT. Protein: CAWTEMTSNTEAFF.